This T cell receptor beta chain was sequenced for a study of blood T cell repertoires in COVID-19. The wider study: Collection of acute and convalescent COVID-19 samples took place in the United States, Italy and Spain. In each case, the material was cDNA or gDNA derived from T cells, B-cell-depleted T cells, or PBMCs.

Germline V gene sequence: CDR1 MNHNY, CDR2 SVGAGI (reference sequence). This CDR3 has 16 amino acids. The V segment lost 2 bases and the J segment 5 bases; nucleotides outside the gene matches: 8. As processed by the authors: Estimates of nucleated cell counts were drawn from the amplification of reference gene primers. Here immunoSEQ multiplex PCR was the method, and the copy in TCRdb shows in-frame clones only, minus some. V, J and clone size derive from that table, while D and trimming were established from the DNA sequence. The sample includes some 120,000 clones, around 87% of them seen just once.

The clonotype comes from a woman aged 45-65 years who had recovered from COVID-19. Input material: peripheral blood. The chain has TRBV6-6 and TRBJ1-4, with 7 bases identical to TRBD1. The CDR3 sequence: CASSYLRPGGNEKLFF. DNA of the CDR3: TGTGCCAGCAGTTACCTTCGACCAGGGGGGAATGAAAAACTGTTTTTT.